The text below deals with one T cell receptor (beta chain). Its antigen is as yet unknown. The data originate from a study of cytomegalovirus exposure and HLA in healthy donors. Across the study: The approximately 120 validation repertoires were produced on the same platform as the roughly 700 repertoires of the first cohort. This was reported in a later analysis. Study results and limitations: The classifier was said to identify cytomegalovirus status with high specificity and sensitivity. Generally TCR sequences proved uncommon, though certain public TCRs appeared in numerous donors. Overall, roughly 160 TCR beta chains were annotated as cytomegalovirus-associated.

Unmatched junction bases numbered 5, after V lost 1 base and J lost 4 bases. The V gene's germline CDR1 is SSHAT and CDR2 FNYEAQ (reference sequence). This CDR3 spans 16 amino acids. The repertoire was sequenced with immunoSEQ multiplex PCR; TCRdb's copy has only in-frame clones and lacks some. The repertoire holds around 300,000 clones, with roughly 88% as singletons. This receptor was taken from a man aged 30 to 45 in good health and CMV-seronegative. The sequencing input was PBMCs. The chain is built from TRBV7-7 and TRBJ2-5; 11 bases align to TRBD2. CDR3 amino acids: CASSLVSGGAGETQYF. In nucleotides, the CDR3 is TGTGCCAGCAGCTTAGTTAGCGGGGGGGCCGGAGAGACCCAGTACTTC.